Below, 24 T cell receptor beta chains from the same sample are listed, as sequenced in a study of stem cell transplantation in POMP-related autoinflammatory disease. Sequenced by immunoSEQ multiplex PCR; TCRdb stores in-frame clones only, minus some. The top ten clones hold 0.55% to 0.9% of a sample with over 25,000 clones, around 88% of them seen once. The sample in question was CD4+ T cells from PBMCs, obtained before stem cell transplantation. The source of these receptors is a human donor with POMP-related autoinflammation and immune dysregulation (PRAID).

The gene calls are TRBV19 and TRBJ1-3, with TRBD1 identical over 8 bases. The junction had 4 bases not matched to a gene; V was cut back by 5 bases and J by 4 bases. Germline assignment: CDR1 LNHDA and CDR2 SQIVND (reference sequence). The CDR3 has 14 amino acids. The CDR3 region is CASSGDRPGNTIYF. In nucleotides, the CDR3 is TGTGCCAGTAGTGGGGACAGGCCCGGAAACACCATATATTTT.

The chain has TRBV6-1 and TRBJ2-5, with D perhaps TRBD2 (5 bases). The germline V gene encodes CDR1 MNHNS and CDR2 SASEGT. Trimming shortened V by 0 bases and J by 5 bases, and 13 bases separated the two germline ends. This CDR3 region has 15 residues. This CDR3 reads CASSEARAGIETQYF. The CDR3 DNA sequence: TGTGCCAGCAGTGAAGCGCGGGCCGGAATCGAGACCCAGTACTTC.

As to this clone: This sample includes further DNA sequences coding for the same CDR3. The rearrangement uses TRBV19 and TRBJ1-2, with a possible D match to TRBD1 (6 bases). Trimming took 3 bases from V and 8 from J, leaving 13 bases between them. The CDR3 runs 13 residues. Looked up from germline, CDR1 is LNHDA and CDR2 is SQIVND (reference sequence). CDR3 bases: TGTGCCAGTAGTATGAACAGGGAGGGCGGCTACACCTTC. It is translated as CASSMNREGGYTF.

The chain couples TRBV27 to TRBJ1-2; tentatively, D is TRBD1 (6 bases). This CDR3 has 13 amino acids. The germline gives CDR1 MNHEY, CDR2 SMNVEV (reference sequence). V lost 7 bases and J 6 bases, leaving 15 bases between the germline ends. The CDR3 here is CASKAGEGNGYTF. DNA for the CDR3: TGTGCCAGCAAGGCAGGGGAAGGTAATGGCTACACCTTC.

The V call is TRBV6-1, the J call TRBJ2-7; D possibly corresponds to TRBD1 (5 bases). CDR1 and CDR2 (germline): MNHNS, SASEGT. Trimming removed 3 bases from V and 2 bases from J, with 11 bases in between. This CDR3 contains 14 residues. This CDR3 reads CASSEGLRAYEQYF. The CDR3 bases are TGTGCCAGCAGTGAGGGGCTCCGAGCCTACGAGCAGTACTTC.

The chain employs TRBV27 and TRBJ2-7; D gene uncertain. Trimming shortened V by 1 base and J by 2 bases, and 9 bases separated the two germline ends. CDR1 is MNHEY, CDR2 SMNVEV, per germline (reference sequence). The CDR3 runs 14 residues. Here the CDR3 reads CASSLLNRAYEQYF. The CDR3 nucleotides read TGTGCCAGCAGTTTATTAAACCGAGCCTACGAGCAGTACTTC.

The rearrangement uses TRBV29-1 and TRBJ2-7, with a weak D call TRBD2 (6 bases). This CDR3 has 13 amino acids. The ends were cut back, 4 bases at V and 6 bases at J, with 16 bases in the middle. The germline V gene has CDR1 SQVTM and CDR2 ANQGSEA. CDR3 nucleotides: TGCAGCGTTGGGCAGCGGGCGAGAATCGAGCAGTACTTC. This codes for CSVGQRARIEQYF.

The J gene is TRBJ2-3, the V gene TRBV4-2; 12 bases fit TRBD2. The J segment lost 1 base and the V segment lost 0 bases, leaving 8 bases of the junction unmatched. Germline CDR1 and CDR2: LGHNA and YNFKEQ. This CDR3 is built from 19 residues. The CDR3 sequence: CASSQELAGGLPRTDTQYF. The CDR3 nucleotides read TGTGCCAGCAGCCAAGAACTAGCGGGGGGCCTGCCGCGCACAGATACGCAGTATTTT.

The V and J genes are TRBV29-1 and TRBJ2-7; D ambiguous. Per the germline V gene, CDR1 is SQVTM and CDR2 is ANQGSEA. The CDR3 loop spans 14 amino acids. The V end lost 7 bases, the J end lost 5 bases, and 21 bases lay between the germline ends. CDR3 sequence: CSAGDGPSLNEQYF. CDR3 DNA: TGCAGCGCCGGCGATGGACCCTCCCTCAACGAGCAGTACTTC.

CDR3 sequence: CASSSSTAGGPPQHF. CDR3 coding DNA: TGTGCCAGCAGTTCATCGACGGCTGGGGGACCGCCCCAGCATTTT. The chain joins TRBV28 to TRBJ1-5; a possible D gene is TRBD1 (5 bases). The germline gives CDR1 MDHEN, CDR2 SYDVKM. Trimming removed 4 bases from V and 9 bases from J, with 19 bases in between. The CDR3 loop spans 15 amino acids. Full variable domain (outside the CDR3, taken from reference TRBV28 and TRBJ1-5): DVKVTQSSRYLVKRTGEKVFLECVQDMDHENMFWYRQDPGLGLRLIYFSYDVKMKEKGDIPEGYSVSREKKERFSLILESASTNQTSMYLCASSSSTAGGPPQHFGDGTRLSIL.

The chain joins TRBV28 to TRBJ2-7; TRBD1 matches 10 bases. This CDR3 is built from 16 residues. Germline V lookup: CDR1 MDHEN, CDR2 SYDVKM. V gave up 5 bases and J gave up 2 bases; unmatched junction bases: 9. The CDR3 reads CASSHHTGTGAYEQYF. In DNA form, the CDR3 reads TGTGCCAGCAGTCATCACACCGGGACAGGGGCCTACGAGCAGTACTTC.

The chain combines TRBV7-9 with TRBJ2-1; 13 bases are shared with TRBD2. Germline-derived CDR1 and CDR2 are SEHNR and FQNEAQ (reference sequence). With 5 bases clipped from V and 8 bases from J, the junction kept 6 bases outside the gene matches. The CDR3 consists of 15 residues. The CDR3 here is CASSTRTSGGYEQFF. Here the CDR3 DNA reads TGTGCCAGCAGCACGCGGACTAGCGGGGGCTATGAGCAGTTCTTC.

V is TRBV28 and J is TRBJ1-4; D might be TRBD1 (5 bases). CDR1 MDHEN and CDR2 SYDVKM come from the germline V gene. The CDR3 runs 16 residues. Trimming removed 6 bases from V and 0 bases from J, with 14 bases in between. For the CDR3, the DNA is TGTGCCAGCAGCTTGCGAGGGGATGCAACTAATGAAAAACTGTTTTTT. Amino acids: CASSLRGDATNEKLFF.

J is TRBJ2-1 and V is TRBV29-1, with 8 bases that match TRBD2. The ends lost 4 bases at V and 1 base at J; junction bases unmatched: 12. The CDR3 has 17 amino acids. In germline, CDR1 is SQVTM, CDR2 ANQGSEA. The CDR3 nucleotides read TGCAGCGTTGTTTGGCTAGCGGGCCGCTTATCCTACAATGAGCAGTTCTTC. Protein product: CSVVWLAGRLSYNEQFF.

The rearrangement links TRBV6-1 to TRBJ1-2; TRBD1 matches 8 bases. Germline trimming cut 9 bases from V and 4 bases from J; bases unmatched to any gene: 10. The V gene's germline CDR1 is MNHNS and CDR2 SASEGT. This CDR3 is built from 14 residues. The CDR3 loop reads CASLGQARFYGYTF. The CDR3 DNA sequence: TGTGCCAGTCTGGGACAGGCTAGATTCTATGGCTACACCTTC.

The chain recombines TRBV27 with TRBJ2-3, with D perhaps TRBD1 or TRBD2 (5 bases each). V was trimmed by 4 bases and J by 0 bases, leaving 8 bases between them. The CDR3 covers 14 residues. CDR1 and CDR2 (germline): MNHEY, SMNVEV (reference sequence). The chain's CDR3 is CASSSGTSTDTQYF. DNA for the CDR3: TGTGCCAGCAGTTCGGGGACCAGCACAGATACGCAGTATTTT.

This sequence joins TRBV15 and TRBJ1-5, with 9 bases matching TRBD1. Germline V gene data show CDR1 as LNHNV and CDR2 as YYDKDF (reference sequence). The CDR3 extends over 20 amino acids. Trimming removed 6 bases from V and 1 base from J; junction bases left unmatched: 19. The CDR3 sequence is CATRQLGGQGLSGSNQPQHF. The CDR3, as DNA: TGTGCCACCAGGCAATTGGGAGGACAGGGGTTATCTGGAAGCAATCAGCCCCAGCATTTT. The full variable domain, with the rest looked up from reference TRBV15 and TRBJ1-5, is DAMVIQNPRYQVTQFGKPVTLSCSQTLNHNVMYWYQQKSSQAPKLLFHYYDKDFNNEADTPDNFQSRRPNTSFCFLDIRSPGLGDTAMYLCATRQLGGQGLSGSNQPQHFGDGTRLSIL.

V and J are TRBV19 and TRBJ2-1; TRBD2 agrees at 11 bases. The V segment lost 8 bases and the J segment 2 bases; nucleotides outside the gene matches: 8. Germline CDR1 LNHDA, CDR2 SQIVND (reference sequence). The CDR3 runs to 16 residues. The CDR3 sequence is CASCLAGGGTYNEQFF. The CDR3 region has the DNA TGTGCCAGTTGTCTAGCGGGAGGAGGAACCTACAATGAGCAGTTCTTC. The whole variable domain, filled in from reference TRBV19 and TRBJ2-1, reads DGGITQSPKYLFRKEGQNVTLSCEQNLNHDAMYWYRQDPGQGLRLIYYSQIVNDFQKGDIAEGYSVSREKKESFPLTVTSAQKNPTAFYLCASCLAGGGTYNEQFFGPGTRLTVL.

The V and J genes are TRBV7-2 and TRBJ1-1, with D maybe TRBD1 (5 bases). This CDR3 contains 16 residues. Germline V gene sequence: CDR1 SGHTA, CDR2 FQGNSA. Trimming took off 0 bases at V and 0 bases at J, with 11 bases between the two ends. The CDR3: CASSLAGTAMNTEAFF. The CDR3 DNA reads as TGTGCCAGCAGCTTAGCCGGGACGGCTATGAACACTGAAGCTTTCTTT.

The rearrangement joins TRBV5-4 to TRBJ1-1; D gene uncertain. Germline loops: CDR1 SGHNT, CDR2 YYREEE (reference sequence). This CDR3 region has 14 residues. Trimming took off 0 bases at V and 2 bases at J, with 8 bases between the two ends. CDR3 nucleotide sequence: TGTGCCAGCAGCTTGGCCAGTCCCAACACTGAAGCTTTCTTT. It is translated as CASSLASPNTEAFF. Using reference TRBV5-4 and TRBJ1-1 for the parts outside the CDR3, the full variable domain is ETGVTQSPTHLIKTRGQQVTLRCSSQSGHNTVSWYQQALGQGPQFIFQYYREEENGRGNFPPRFSGLQFPNYSSELNVNALELDDSALYLCASSLASPNTEAFFGQGTRLTVV.

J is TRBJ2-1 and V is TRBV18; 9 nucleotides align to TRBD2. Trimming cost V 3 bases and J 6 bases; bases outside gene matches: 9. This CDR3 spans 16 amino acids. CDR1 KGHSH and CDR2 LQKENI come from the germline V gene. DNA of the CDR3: TGTGCCAGCTCACCGATAATAGCGGGAGAGAGCAATGAGCAGTTCTTC. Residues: CASSPIIAGESNEQFF.

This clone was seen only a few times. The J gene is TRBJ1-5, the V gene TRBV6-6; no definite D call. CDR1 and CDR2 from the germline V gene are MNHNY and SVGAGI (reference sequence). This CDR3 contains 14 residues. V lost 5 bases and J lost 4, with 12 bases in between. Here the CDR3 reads CASSLIGPNQPQHF. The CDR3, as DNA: TGTGCCAGCAGTCTCATAGGGCCAAATCAGCCCCAGCATTTT.

The CDR3 region is CASSQRSGSTDTQYF. The CDR3 DNA follows: TGCGCCAGCAGCCAACGAAGCGGGAGCACAGATACGCAGTATTTT. V gene TRBV4-1 combines with J gene TRBJ2-3; tentative D call: TRBD2 (6 bases). This CDR3 region has 15 residues. Germline V CDR1 and CDR2: MGHRA, YSYEKL. V was shortened by 2 bases and J by 0 bases, with 9 bases between the two germline ends.

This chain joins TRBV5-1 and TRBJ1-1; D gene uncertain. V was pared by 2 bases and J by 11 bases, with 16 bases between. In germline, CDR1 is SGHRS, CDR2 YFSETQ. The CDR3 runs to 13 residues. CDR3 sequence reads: CASSFGQMSAAFF. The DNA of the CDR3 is TGCGCCAGCAGCTTTGGCCAAATGAGTGCGGCTTTCTTT.